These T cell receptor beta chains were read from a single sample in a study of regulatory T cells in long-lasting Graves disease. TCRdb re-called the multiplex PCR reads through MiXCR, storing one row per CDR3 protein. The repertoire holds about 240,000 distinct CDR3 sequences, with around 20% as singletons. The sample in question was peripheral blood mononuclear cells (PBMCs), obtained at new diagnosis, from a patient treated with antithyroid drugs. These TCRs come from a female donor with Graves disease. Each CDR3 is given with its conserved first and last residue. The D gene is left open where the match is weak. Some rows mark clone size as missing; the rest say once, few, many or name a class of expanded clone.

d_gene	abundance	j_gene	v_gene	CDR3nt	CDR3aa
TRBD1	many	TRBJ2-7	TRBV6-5	TGTGCCAGCAGTTTCCTACCGGGGACAGGGCCTCACGAGCAGTACTTC	CASSFLPGTGPHEQYF
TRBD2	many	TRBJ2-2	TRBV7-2	TGTGCCAGCAGCTTAAAGGGACCAGCGGGGGGTAACCCCGGGGAGCTGTTTTTT	CASSLKGPAGGNPGELFF
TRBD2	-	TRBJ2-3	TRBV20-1	TGCAGTGCTATAGGGACTAGTGGGGTCGCGCAGTATTTT	CSAIGTSGVAQYF
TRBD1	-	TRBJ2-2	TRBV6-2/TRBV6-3	TGTGCCAGCAGAAGCACAGGGGGCTCGTTGAGGGAGCTGTTTTTT	CASRSTGGSLRELFF
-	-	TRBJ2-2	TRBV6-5	TGTGCCAGCAGTTACTCGATAGCGACCGGGGAGCTGTTTTTT	CASSYSIATGELFF
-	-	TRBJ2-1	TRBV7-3	TGTGCCAGCAGCTTAAGGTCCCAAGTTGGCAATGAGCAGTTCTTC	CASSLRSQVGNEQFF
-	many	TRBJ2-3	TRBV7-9	TGTGCCAGCAGCTTAGGCGGTCTTCGCACAGATACGCAGTATTTT	CASSLGGLRTDTQYF
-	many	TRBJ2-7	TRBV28	TGTGCCAGCAGTTTAGGTGGGTCAGGGTTCCTCTCCTACGAGCAGTACTTC	CASSLGGSGFLSYEQYF
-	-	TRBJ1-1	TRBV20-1	TGCAGTGCTGGAAACAGGAACGGCTACACTGAAGCTTTCTTT	CSAGNRNGYTEAFF
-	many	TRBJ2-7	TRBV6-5	TGTGCCAGCAGTTCGGACGGCTACGAGCAGTACTTC	CASSSDGYEQYF
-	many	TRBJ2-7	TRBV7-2	TGTGCCAGCAGCTTACTTACAGAGAGCTCCTACGAGCAGTACTTC	CASSLLTESSYEQYF
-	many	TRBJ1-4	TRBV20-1	TGCAGTGCAACCCAGGTGAAGGGTAATGAAAAACTGTTTTTT	CSATQVKGNEKLFF
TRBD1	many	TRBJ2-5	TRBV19	TGTGCCAGTAGAAGGACAGGGGACCAAGAGACCCAGTACTTC	CASRRTGDQETQYF
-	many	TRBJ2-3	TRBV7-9	TGTGCCAGCAGCTTACCAGCAGATACGCAGTATTTT	CASSLPADTQYF